This T cell receptor (beta chain) was documented in a study of blood T cells in healthy people across ages (dated by TCRdb to the mid-2010s). As for the study more broadly: Template switching captured roughly one uniquely barcoded TCR beta cDNA molecule per two T cells in model experiments. The donors were split into four age groups: young (average roughly 15 years), middle-aged (39), aged (over 55) and long-lived (approximately 80). Two additional independent replicas of 1 million unique cDNA reads from the same blood draw were analyzed for two donors (one aged 18 to 30 and one aged 80 or older). Donors of different ages were randomly distributed across sequencing lanes to avoid experimental bias. To track age-related changes in TCR beta repertoire diversity, the study relied on deep sequencing normalized with unique cDNA molecular identifiers. Broad study findings and their caveats: The percentage of naive T cells measured by flow cytometry correlated strongly with observed TCR beta diversity. The long-lived group showed more naive CD4+ T cells, fewer expanded clones and increased TCR diversity than the aged group, suggesting age selection. Conclusive comparison of naive and antigen-experienced compartments was prevented by the profiling of bulk unsorted PBMCs. As age increased, observed TCR beta diversity per million T cells dropped in a roughly linear way, and a significant reduction was already evident by age roughly 40. Because donor CMV infection status was unknown, age-related changes in expanded clonotypes were potentially confounded. Estimates of total diversity based on one million sequenced T cells were regarded as lower bounds and as underestimates.

Receptors were amplified or captured by 5' RACE. Instrument on record: Illumina HiSeq 2500. A second PCR of 7 to 11 cycles was run with a J-beta primer mix and a sample-barcoded 5' primer. Each TCR beta cDNA molecule received a unique molecular identifier from a template-switch 5' adaptor carrying 12 random nucleotides. At least 2.5 million CDR3-containing paired-end reads were obtained from each sample. First-strand cDNA synthesis was performed from all RNA using the Mint cDNA synthesis kit, with priming by a TRBC-specific oligonucleotide. After uracil-DNA glycosylase treatment, a first 18-cycle PCR used universal primers M1SS and BC2_uni_R on all cDNA. The original pipeline was this. Normalization of each sample was performed by random selection of 1 million high-quality reads, each carrying a distinct molecular identifier. Instead of being binned into consensus sequences, reads that shared molecular identifiers were thrown out. MiTCR, with a Q25 quality threshold and the strictest error-elimination algorithm, was used for CDR3 identification, clonotype clustering and error correction. A nonparametric unseen species model with Euler transformation was used to estimate lower-bound total TCR beta diversity. TCRdb cleaned the public reads at Q25 with fastp, built clones with MiXCR and kept in-frame beta chains. Rows are combined by CDR3 protein, so each entry shows the most common genes and DNA. The V and J calls shown here were made by TCRdb, not taken from the authors' results. This sample lists roughly 650,000 distinct CDR3 sequences; around 32% were detected once. The ten largest clones take up roughly 15% of the sample.

Systemically healthy Caucasian individuals from Russia, some 36 in total and aged roughly 6 to 100 years, were included as donors. Roughly 9 milliliters of peripheral blood were drawn from each donor into EDTA-treated Vacutainer tubes. PBMCs were isolated by Ficoll-Paque density-gradient centrifugation, with at least 6.5 million obtained per sample. Total RNA, at least 6 micrograms per sample, was extracted from PBMCs with Trizol reagent. For every donor, an aliquot of PBMCs went through flow cytometry to measure the percentages of naive CD45RAhigh/CD27high T cells. At the junction V is shortened by 2 bases and J by 0 bases, with 7 bases in between. CDR1 DFQATT and CDR2 SNEGSKA were looked up in the germline V gene (reference sequence). The CDR3 runs 13 amino acids, cysteine and phenylalanine included. CDR3 DNA only is kept here, 39 bases in frame from base 1. About this clonotype itself: No cognate antigen has been identified for it. No base quality information exists; no much larger clone differs at one position.

The chain joins TRBV20-1 to TRBJ2-5, with an unclear D gene assignment. Sequenced: blood. This clonotype was sampled from an elderly woman in good health. Donor details come from another sample of the same person, matched by shared clones. The DNA sequence is given as TGCAGTGCTAGATCCCTATACCAAGAGACCCAGTACTTC. Translation gives CSARSLYQETQYF.